The clone carrying this T cell receptor (beta chain) was seen a few times. What it binds is not known. The PCR made use of 60 Vbeta and 13 Jbeta primers. Here immunoSEQ multiplex PCR was the method, and the copy in TCRdb shows in-frame clones only, minus some. Of tens of thousands of clones listed, approximately 67% are singletons. This specimen comes from a study of cytomegalovirus exposure and HLA in healthy donors. The wider study: T cells numbering some 170 million yielded some 120 million unique TCR beta sequences in an earlier analysis.

Study-level findings and limits: While the bulk of TCR sequences proved rare, some public TCRs turned up in many donors. Some highly shared sequence variants likely arose as a pipeline artifact. In a later analysis, TCR beta V- and J-gene trimming showed a link to a missense DCLRE1C variant.

Trimming cost V 0 bases and J 9 bases, with 16 bases left between them. This CDR3 contains 15 residues. CDR1 and CDR2 from the germline V gene are SGDLS and YYNGEE. The clonotype was recovered from a male donor in good health and CMV-seropositive. Sequenced: PBMCs. The chain combines TRBV9 with TRBJ1-5; D is possibly TRBD1 (6 bases). The CDR3 loop is CASSVDYNRVWPQHF. CDR3 sequence (DNA): TGTGCCAGCAGCGTAGATTACAACAGGGTTTGGCCCCAGCATTTT.